This entry features one TCR beta chain sequence. Its antigen is not yet known. The record has no base qualities; no much larger clone is one base away. The data were taken from a study of OX40 agonist ivuxolimab in advanced cancers. Study-level background: Ivuxolimab, which targeted the costimulatory receptor OX40 (CD134), was an agonistic, fully human IgG2 monoclonal antibody. Intravenous ivuxolimab was administered to patients every 2 weeks at six dose levels: 0.01, 0.1, 0.3, 1.5, 3 and 10 mg/kg. Of the approximately 50 dose-escalation patients, hepatocellular carcinoma was present in about 20, melanoma in approximately 15, renal cell carcinoma in 9 and head and neck cancer in 9. A male proportion of under 85% and a mean age of 60 years, ranging from about 23 to 79, were recorded for the dose-escalation cohort. Patients were allowed to have had prior anti-PD-1, anti-PD-L1 or anti-CTLA-4 therapy, and around two fifths of the dose-escalation patients had been treated with checkpoint inhibitors. Partial responses were achieved by three dose-escalation patients, of whom one had hepatocellular carcinoma and two had cutaneous melanoma. Peripheral TCRbeta sequencing was intended to test whether TCR sequence diversity was altered and clonal T-cell expansion was caused by ivuxolimab. The paper covers the monotherapy dose-escalation part of the phase I ivuxolimab trial, which included N ≈ 50 patients.

For sequencing of the TCRbeta CDR3 region, genomic DNA was extracted from the sorted cells. The immunoSEQ Assay was used to sequence the TCRbeta CDR3 regions. TCRdb obtained this table from immuneACCESS and retained in-frame rearrangements with V and J assigned. These tables miss some clones; where compared with another copy, unresolved V genes account for less than half of the shortfall, and the remainder is unexplained. The table for this sample lists about 83,000 clones; roughly 88% of them were counted only once. The top ten clones comprise 0.72% of the sample. Patients with a history of autoimmune disease or receiving systemic immunosuppression were excluded from the trial. In every dose cohort, peripheral blood was drawn for TCR sequencing at baseline, cycle 4 day 1, and cycle 7 day 1. Samples were obtained from an open-label, multicenter, first-in-human phase I dose-escalation trial of ivuxolimab. Adults with locally advanced or metastatic melanoma, renal cell, hepatocellular, or head and neck squamous cell carcinoma were enrolled in the trial. CD4+ and CD8+ T cells were sorted separately from peripheral blood before TCR sequencing.

From V the trimming removes 8 bases and from J it removes 5 bases, while the gene matches leave 9 bases of the junction unaccounted for. Measured from the cysteine to the phenylalanine, the CDR3 is 13 residues long. The only DNA kept is the CDR3, 39 bases in frame from the first base. The germline V gene sets CDR1 to SNHLY and CDR2 to FYNNEI. Findings and caveats that apply to the study as a whole: At doses of 0.1 to 3.0 mg/kg, clonal expansion of both CD4+ and CD8+ blood T cells was observed from baseline to week 6. Partial responders in the 0.1-3.0 mg/kg groups had among the lowest normalized peripheral clonal expansion, especially among CD8+ T cells. On average, CD8+ T cells showed more expanded clones than CD4+ T cells after ivuxolimab. Antigen specificity was not determined for the clonally expanded peripheral T cells. Low levels of normalized T-cell clonal expansion were also seen in some patients who did not respond.

The chain is made from TRBV2 and TRBJ2-7; 7 bases in the middle match TRBD2. The receptor was isolated from an adult with an advanced solid tumor such as melanoma, head and neck, liver or kidney cancer. The material sequenced was CD4+ or CD8+ T cells sorted from blood, taken in a trial of the OX40 agonist ivuxolimab. Here the CDR3 is given as CASEGREIHEQYF. The sequenced DNA is TGTGCCAGCGAGGGGCGGGAGATCCACGAGCAGTACTTC.